These 4 T cell receptor beta chains originate from one sample sequenced in a study of blood T cell repertoires in COVID-19. This table comes from immunoSEQ multiplex PCR, and its TCRdb copy is limited to in-frame clones, with some not included. The data contain under 200,000 clones, under 85% of them singletons. The specimen was peripheral blood. The receptor source for this set is a man between 70 and 80 years old who had recovered from COVID-19.

As regards this clone: One end of the junction does not line up with germline, which may come from a read error. The chain carries TRBV2 and TRBJ2-1; 9 positions agree with TRBD1. The CDR3 spans 15 residues. Germline V gives CDR1 SNHLY, CDR2 FYNNEI. The CDR3 spells CASSEASPVNGQGIF. DNA for the CDR3: TGTGCCAGCAGTGAAGCAAGCCCGGTGAACGGACAGGGGATCTTC.

The J gene is TRBJ2-7, the V gene TRBV10-2; 14 bases are a match to TRBD2. In germline, CDR1 is WSHSY, CDR2 SAAADI. CDR3 length: 17 amino acids. V shed 6 bases and J 3 bases; nucleotides not matched to a gene: 10. CDR3: CASRGETSGRGGYEQYF. CDR3 in DNA: TGCGCCAGCAGGGGGGAGACTAGCGGGAGGGGTGGCTACGAGCAGTACTTC.

V usage is TRBV5-4 and J usage is TRBJ2-5; possible D gene TRBD1, 5 bases. V was shortened by 3 bases and J by 1 base, with 10 bases between the two germline ends. Germline CDR1 reads SGHNT; CDR2 reads YYREEE (reference sequence). The CDR3 spans 14 residues. The CDR3 loop is CASSSGNPQETQYF. CDR3 coding DNA: TGTGCCAGCAGCTCAGGGAACCCCCAAGAGACCCAGTACTTC.

This rearrangement joins TRBV11-2 to TRBJ2-7; D possibly corresponds to TRBD1 (6 bases). CDR1 SGHAT and CDR2 FQNNGV come from the germline V gene. V lost 4 bases to trimming and J lost 3 bases, with 10 bases between them. There are 13 residues in the CDR3. CDR3 residues: CASSSLQGYEQYF. As DNA, the CDR3 is TGTGCCAGCAGCTCCCTACAGGGCTACGAGCAGTACTTC.